Presented here are 3 T cell receptor beta chains from one specimen sequenced in a study of blood T cell repertoires in COVID-19 (dated by TCRdb to the early 2020s). Receptor amplification or capture employed the immunoSEQ multiplex PCR assay. TCRdb holds this immuneACCESS table with in-frame rearrangements only. Some clones are missing; in checked studies, unresolved V genes explain under half, and the rest has no known cause. The sample table holds a few hundred thousand clones, of which about 92% were seen once. The ten largest make up under 20% of the sample. The sample comprised PBMCs or T cells enriched from blood (not recorded which). These receptors were obtained from a young woman who had recovered from COVID-19.

The rearrangement uses TRBV7-3 and TRBJ2-7; D not resolved. The V end was cut by 2 bases, the J end by 3 bases, with 8 bases between. Germline V lookup: CDR1 SGHTA, CDR2 FQGTGA. This CDR3 is built from 13 residues. The CDR3 sequence: CASSLYSRYEQYF. CDR3 nucleotide sequence: TGTGCCAGCAGCTTATACAGCCGCTACGAGCAGTACTTC.

The V and J genes are TRBV2 and TRBJ2-7, with 10 bases lining up with TRBD1. This CDR3 contains 15 residues. With V trimmed by 2 bases and J by 4 bases, 5 bases remained unmatched. Germline loops: CDR1 SNHLY, CDR2 FYNNEI. The CDR3 loop reads CASSEWAGQGYEQYF. Here the CDR3 DNA reads TGTGCCAGCAGTGAATGGGCGGGACAGGGGTACGAGCAGTACTTC.

The chain recombines TRBV10-3 with TRBJ2-1; D unclear. Germline V gives CDR1 ENHRY, CDR2 SYGVKD. The ends were cut back, 11 bases at V and 5 bases at J, with 13 bases in the middle. This CDR3 spans 12 amino acids. As DNA, the CDR3 is TGTGCCGCCGCCAACTTCAACAATGAGCAGTTCTTC. Protein: CAAANFNNEQFF.